This passage covers 24 T cell receptor beta chains from one sample sequenced in a study of shared clonotypes between healthy human individuals. Sequencing was performed with immunoSEQ multiplex PCR; in TCRdb, only in-frame clones are kept and a portion is missing. This repertoire shows more than 2 million clones, 95% found once; its top ten account for about 0.13%. The sample consisted of naive CD4+ T cells sorted from blood. Subset of the sample: CD45RA+ positively selected. These TCRs come from a man aged 18 to 29 in good health.

This clone was seen just once. The V and J genes are TRBV29-1 and TRBJ1-2; D possibly corresponds to TRBD1 (5 bases). CDR3 size: 11 residues. V lost 7 bases, J lost 4 bases, and 10 bases lay in between. CDR1 and CDR2 (germline): SQVTM, ANQGSEA. This chain's CDR3 is CSARQIYGYTF. The CDR3 coding sequence is TGCAGCGCCCGACAGATCTATGGCTACACCTTC.

The CDR3 loop is CASSLLGQADQPQHF. CDR3 nucleotide sequence: TGTGCCAGCAGCTTGTTGGGGCAGGCAGATCAGCCCCAGCATTTT. The rearrangement uses TRBV5-6 and TRBJ1-5, with D possibly TRBD1 on 5 matching bases. CDR1 is SGHDT and CDR2 is YYEEEE in the germline V gene. The V end lost 1 base, the J end lost 5 bases, and 13 bases lay between the germline ends. The CDR3 extends over 15 amino acids.

The gene calls are TRBV6-5 and TRBJ2-5; D unclear. V was clipped by 0 bases and J by 5 bases, with 10 bases between them. The CDR3 consists of 14 residues. CDR1 and CDR2 from the germline V gene are MNHEY and SVGAGI. The DNA for the CDR3 is TGTGCCAGCAGTTACTCGGACGAATCGGAGACCCAGTACTTC. This codes for CASSYSDESETQYF.

This chain connects TRBV11-2 to TRBJ1-2; possible D gene TRBD1, 5 bases. The V gene lost 0 bases and the J gene lost 8 bases, with 7 bases spanning the gap. This CDR3 has 12 residues. Looked up from germline, CDR1 is SGHAT and CDR2 is FQNNGV. Here the CDR3 reads CASSLEGEGYTF. The CDR3 DNA is TGTGCCAGCAGCTTAGAAGGGGAGGGCTACACCTTC.

CDR3 DNA sequence: TGTGCCAGCAGCCCTCGGGACAGGTCTGAAAAACTGTTTTTT. Translated, it gives CASSPRDRSEKLFF. The chain has TRBV5-8 and TRBJ1-4, with 8 positions matching TRBD1. The length of the CDR3 is 14 residues. Germline loops: CDR1 SGHTS, CDR2 YDEGEE. With 4 bases clipped from V and 7 bases from J, the junction kept 6 bases outside the gene matches. Full variable domain (missing parts from reference TRBV5-8 and TRBJ1-4): EAGVTQSPTHLIKTRGQQATLRCSPISGHTSVYWYQQALGLGLQFLLWYDEGEERNRGNFPPRFSGRQFPNYSSELNVNALELEDSALYLCASSPRDRSEKLFFGSGTQLSVL.

This chain links TRBV5-1 with TRBJ1-1, with TRBD1 matching over 9 bases. V dropped 5 bases and J dropped 0; count of bases not matched to a gene: 5. Germline lookup yields CDR1 SGHRS and CDR2 YFSETQ. The CDR3 contains 15 residues. Written as DNA, the CDR3 is TGCGCCAGCAGGCGGACAGGGGAAATGAACACTGAAGCTTTCTTT. Translating it yields CASRRTGEMNTEAFF.

The chain couples TRBV6-1 to TRBJ2-7; 14 positions match TRBD2. Per the germline V gene, CDR1 is MNHNS and CDR2 is SASEGT. J was trimmed by 7 bases and V by 1 base; bases with no gene match: 0. The CDR3 runs 14 residues. DNA of the CDR3: TGTGCCAGCAGTGAAGGGACTAGCGGGAGGGAGCAGTACTTC. Protein sequence: CASSEGTSGREQYF.

The chain combines TRBV19 with TRBJ1-1; maybe TRBD1 (6 bases). V lost 4 bases and J lost 8, with 20 bases in between. Germline V gene lookup returns CDR1 LNHDA and CDR2 SQIVND (reference sequence). This CDR3 is built from 15 residues. CDR3 DNA: TGTGCCAGTAGTACGGGGACAAAGGGATTCGGAGAAGCTTTCTTT. This encodes CASSTGTKGFGEAFF. The full variable domain, with the rest looked up from reference TRBV19 and TRBJ1-1, is DGGITQSPKYLFRKEGQNVTLSCEQNLNHDAMYWYRQDPGQGLRLIYYSQIVNDFQKGDIAEGYSVSREKKESFPLTVTSAQKNPTAFYLCASSTGTKGFGEAFFGQGTRLTVV.

Of note for this clone: Other DNA sequences in the sample encode the same CDR3. The chain employs TRBV7-9 and TRBJ1-2, with 10 bases fitting TRBD1. The ends lost 5 bases at V and 4 bases at J; junction bases unmatched: 4. The germline CDR1 and CDR2 sequences are SEHNR and FQNEAQ (reference sequence). The CDR3 runs 14 residues. The CDR3 DNA reads as TGTGCCAGCAGCCTAGGGACAGGGGCCTATGGCTACACCTTC. As protein: CASSLGTGAYGYTF.

The chain carries TRBV6-5 and TRBJ2-3; 7 bases agree with TRBD1. Trimming removed 5 bases from V and 3 bases from J; junction bases left unmatched: 2. The CDR3 consists of 13 residues. The germline V gene has CDR1 MNHEY and CDR2 SVGAGI. The CDR3 bases are TGTGCCAGCAGTCTGACAGGGACAGATACGCAGTATTTT. It specifies CASSLTGTDTQYF.

This clone was counted only a few times. This chain connects TRBV4-1 to TRBJ1-6, with 10 positions matching TRBD1. Germline loops: CDR1 MGHRA, CDR2 YSYEKL. J lost 7 bases, V lost 2 bases, and 5 bases had no gene match. The CDR3 is 16 amino acids. The CDR3 nucleotides are TGCGCCAGCAGCCAACCACGGGACAGGGGAAATTCACCCCTCCACTTT. This encodes CASSQPRDRGNSPLHF.

In this sample, this clone turned up once. CDR3 nucleotide sequence: TGTGCCAGCAGCGTAGGGGCGAATTCCTACGAGCAGTACTTC. Encoded protein: CASSVGANSYEQYF. The chain employs TRBV9 and TRBJ2-7; D gene uncertain. Trimming removed 0 bases at V and 1 base at J, with 8 bases between. In germline, CDR1 is SGDLS, CDR2 YYNGEE. The CDR3 has 14 amino acids.

The chain has TRBV5-6 and TRBJ2-7; possible D gene TRBD2, 6 bases. This CDR3 spans 14 amino acids. CDR1 and CDR2 from the germline V gene are SGHDT and YYEEEE. V was clipped by 1 base and J by 2 bases, with 10 bases between them. CDR3 sequence reads: CASSLWGVPYEQYF. The CDR3 DNA sequence: TGTGCCAGCAGCTTGTGGGGGGTCCCCTACGAGCAGTACTTC.

The V and J genes are TRBV6-6 and TRBJ2-5; D perhaps matches TRBD2 (6 bases). V was trimmed by 1 base and J by 5 bases, leaving 11 bases between them. Germline CDR1 MNHNY, CDR2 SVGAGI (reference sequence). There are 14 residues in the CDR3. CDR3 in DNA: TGTGCCAGCAGTTACTGGGAGGTTGGGGAGACCCAGTACTTC. Translation: CASSYWEVGETQYF.

This clone was picked up a small number of times. Other DNA sequences in the same sample also yield this CDR3. The V and J genes are TRBV18 and TRBJ2-7; TRBD1 agrees at 9 bases. V shed 3 bases and J 2 bases; nucleotides not matched to a gene: 2. The germline CDR1 and CDR2 sequences are KGHSH and LQKENI. The CDR3 has 14 residues. The CDR3 here is CASSPGTGPYEQYF. CDR3 coding DNA: TGTGCCAGCTCACCCGGGACAGGGCCCTACGAGCAGTACTTC. The entire variable domain, with the rest obtained from reference TRBV18 and TRBJ2-7, is as follows: NAGVMQNPRHLVRRRGQEARLRCSPMKGHSHVYWYRQLPEEGLKFMVYLQKENIIDESGMPKERFSAEFPKEGPSILRIQQVVRGDSAAYFCASSPGTGPYEQYFGPGTRLTVT.

The CDR3 nucleotides are TGCGCCAGCAGCCAAGAGCCCCTGAGGCCCCAGCATTTT. As protein: CASSQEPLRPQHF. The chain employs TRBV4-3 and TRBJ1-5; unclear D gene. CDR1 is LGHNA, CDR2 YSLEER, per germline. The CDR3 length is 13 residues. The ends were cut back, 0 bases at V and 9 bases at J, with 9 bases in the middle.

The V call is TRBV6-5, the J call TRBJ1-4, with TRBD1 matching over 9 bases. CDR1 and CDR2 (germline): MNHEY, SVGAGI. The CDR3 is 14 amino acids. V lost 6 bases to trimming and J lost 8 bases; unmatched junction nucleotides: 7. The DNA of the CDR3 is TGTGCCAGCAGCCAGGGGACAGGGAGGGAAAAACTGTTTTTT. Its protein is CASSQGTGREKLFF.

This sequence joins TRBV5-6 and TRBJ2-3; D unresolved. The germline gives CDR1 SGHDT, CDR2 YYEEEE. V lost 0 bases and J lost 2, with 13 bases in between. This CDR3 region has 16 residues. CDR3 protein: CASSLGGVSYTDTQYF. The CDR3 region has the DNA TGTGCCAGCAGCTTGGGAGGCGTCAGTTACACAGATACGCAGTATTTT.

A single count supports this clone. The rearrangement uses TRBV6-5 and TRBJ1-6; TRBD1 matches at 8 bases. Germline V gene sequence: CDR1 MNHEY, CDR2 SVGAGI. CDR3 length: 15 residues. V gave up 2 bases and J gave up 9 bases; unmatched junction bases: 6. Here the CDR3 reads CASSYVGQGSSPLHF. For the CDR3, the DNA is TGTGCCAGCAGTTACGTCGGACAGGGTAGTTCACCCCTCCACTTT.

The chain carries TRBV4-3 and TRBJ2-5; TRBD1 is a possible D gene (6 bases). CDR1 is LGHNA, CDR2 YSLEER, per germline. V was trimmed by 1 base and J by 5 bases, leaving 14 bases between them. The length of the CDR3 is 15 residues. The DNA of the CDR3 is TGCGCCAGCAGCCAAGTTTTGCAGGGGCGGGAGACCCAGTACTTC. Its protein is CASSQVLQGRETQYF.

The rearrangement joins TRBV4-3 to TRBJ2-1; TRBD2 agrees at 13 bases. The V gene's germline CDR1 is LGHNA and CDR2 YSLEER. CDR3 length: 16 residues. Trimming took 4 bases from V and 9 from J; bases not matched to a gene: 9. Written as DNA, the CDR3 is TGCGCCAGCAGCCTAGGCTGGACTAGCGGGAGCCTTGAGCAGTTCTTC. Residues: CASSLGWTSGSLEQFF.

The chain joins TRBV7-2 to TRBJ1-2, with TRBD1 as a possible D gene (6 bases). The CDR3 is 14 residues long. Germline-derived CDR1 and CDR2 are SGHTA and FQGNSA. V lost 5 bases and J 4 bases, leaving 14 bases between the germline ends. CDR3 protein: CASSPDRGIYGYTF. The CDR3 bases are TGTGCCAGCAGCCCCGATAGGGGGATCTATGGCTACACCTTC.

The chain employs TRBV6-6 and TRBJ1-3; unclear D gene. Germline V gene data show CDR1 as MNHNY and CDR2 as SVGAGI (reference sequence). This CDR3 has 12 residues. The V gene lost 5 bases and the J gene lost 2 bases, with 4 bases spanning the gap. CDR3 amino acids: CASSRAGNTIYF. CDR3 in DNA: TGTGCCAGCAGTCGCGCTGGAAACACCATATATTTT.

The rearrangement joins TRBV5-6 to TRBJ1-1, with TRBD1 identical over 7 bases. V lost 5 bases, J lost 10 bases, and 11 bases stayed unmatched. The CDR3 spans 13 residues. CDR1 and CDR2 from the germline V gene are SGHDT and YYEEEE. Here the CDR3 reads CASSPLDYRGAFF. CDR3 bases: TGTGCCAGCAGTCCGCTGGACTACAGGGGAGCTTTCTTT.